This entry concerns a single TCR beta chain. The sample belongs to a study of sequential checkpoint blockade in melanoma. Study details: Patients were randomized 1:1 to nivolumab-then-ipilimumab or ipilimumab-then-nivolumab first-line. Maintenance nivolumab came after either treatment sequence.

CDR1 is SEHNR and CDR2 is FQNEAQ in the germline V gene (reference sequence). V was cut by 1 base and J by 4 bases, with 11 bases left in between. The CDR3 covers 15 residues. Documented treatment: randomized to nivolumab then ipilimumab (arm A) or the reverse (arm B). Patients had received no earlier DNA-damaging chemotherapy. Live CD3+CD8+ CD19− CD56− cells were sorted from PBMCs. Here immunoSEQ multiplex PCR was the method, and the copy in TCRdb shows in-frame clones only, minus some. The table includes approximately 5,300 clones, roughly three fifths detected once. The source was CD8+ T cells sorted from blood (inferred from file names), collected from a patient given nivolumab and ipilimumab in sequence. The rearrangement links TRBV7-9 to TRBJ2-1, with D maybe TRBD2 (5 bases). The receptor was isolated from a human donor with melanoma. The CDR3 DNA reads TGTGCCAGCAGCTTAGGGACTGGACCGTACAATGAGCAGTTCTTC. Its protein is CASSLGTGPYNEQFF.